The sequence of this T cell receptor beta chain was determined in a study of shared clonotypes between healthy human individuals. V lost 1 base and J 2 bases, leaving 14 bases between the germline ends. Germline CDR1 reads SSHAT; CDR2 reads FNYEAQ (reference sequence). The CDR3 totals 16 residues. Data came from immunoSEQ multiplex PCR; TCRdb stores just in-frame clones and leaves some out. This sample has more than 900,000 clones; more than 75% occur once, and the top ten carry 0.55% to 0.7%. Sample: memory CD4+ T cells from PBMCs. Subset reported: CD45RA-negative fraction. This chain connects TRBV7-7 to TRBJ2-5; D gene ambiguous. The receptor was derived from a man aged 18 to 35 in good health. Some clones in this sample may be carry-over from other donors' samples. The CDR3 DNA reads TGTGCCAGCAGCTTAGTGGGTGCAGGTTCTCAAGAGACCCAGTACTTC. It specifies CASSLVGAGSQETQYF.